These 5 T cell receptor beta chains were all obtained from the same sample, sequenced in a study of blood T cell repertoires in COVID-19. The repertoire was sequenced with immunoSEQ multiplex PCR; TCRdb's copy has only in-frame clones and lacks some. Of about 48,000 clones in the sample, approximately 85% were seen once. Sequenced input: peripheral blood. All receptors derive from a middle-aged man with acute or convalescent COVID-19.

This rearrangement joins TRBV7-9 to TRBJ1-1; 9 nucleotides align to TRBD1. The ends lost 5 bases at V and 1 base at J; junction bases unmatched: 5. Germline lookup yields CDR1 SEHNR and CDR2 FQNEAQ (reference sequence). CDR3 length equals 15 residues. The CDR3 sequence is CASSTLGQGNTEAFF. CDR3 DNA: TGTGCCAGCAGCACATTGGGACAGGGGAACACTGAAGCTTTCTTT.

The chain employs TRBV18 and TRBJ2-3; D not resolved. Germline V gene data show CDR1 as KGHSH and CDR2 as LQKENI. The V gene lost 2 bases and the J gene lost 2 bases, with 8 bases spanning the gap. CDR3 length: 14 residues. In DNA form, the CDR3 reads TGTGCCAGCTCACCAGAACAGAACACAGATACGCAGTATTTT. Amino acids: CASSPEQNTDTQYF.

The chain has TRBV5-5 and TRBJ1-5; D gene ambiguous. V gave up 0 bases and J gave up 7 bases, with 11 bases separating them. The CDR3 loop spans 14 amino acids. Germline V gene sequence: CDR1 SGHKS, CDR2 YYEKEE (reference sequence). The CDR3 region is CASSLARENQPQHF. CDR3 nucleotide sequence: TGTGCCAGCAGCTTGGCGCGGGAAAACCAGCCCCAGCATTTT.

The V call is TRBV4-3, the J call TRBJ1-1; TRBD1 aligns across 7 bases. The CDR3 is 15 residues long. From germline, CDR1 is LGHNA and CDR2 YSLEER. V dropped 1 base and J dropped 0; count of bases not matched to a gene: 2. CDR3 DNA: TGCGCCAGCAGCCAAGGGACAGGAATGAACACTGAAGCTTTCTTT. It is translated as CASSQGTGMNTEAFF.

This rearrangement joins TRBV11-2 to TRBJ1-2; D is perhaps TRBD1 (6 bases). CDR3 length: 15 amino acids. V was clipped by 5 bases and J by 4 bases, with 17 bases between them. Germline V gene lookup returns CDR1 SGHAT and CDR2 FQNNGV. CDR3 protein: CASSQGPVVSYGYTF. The CDR3 DNA reads TGTGCCAGCAGCCAGGGGCCGGTGGTGAGCTATGGCTACACCTTC.